The clone carrying this T cell receptor (beta chain) was seen a single time. Its antigen remains unknown. This sample is part of a study of T cell responses to AZD1222 COVID-19 vaccine. General study findings and limits: Sampling that yielded the repertoires occurred only after the peak T cell response. The breadth and depth of Spike-specific TCRs increased once two AZD1222 doses had been given.

Generated by immunoSEQ multiplex PCR, the TCRdb table keeps only in-frame clones and is missing some. The sample holds tens of thousands of clones, about nine tenths seen once. CDR3 length: 13 amino acids. Looked up from germline, CDR1 is ENHRY and CDR2 is SYGVKD. The germline V and J ends were trimmed by 4 bases and 10 bases, with 11 bases remaining between them. This material consisted of peripheral blood, taken on day 0 of AZD1222 vaccination. The genes are TRBV10-3 and TRBJ1-6, with D hard to call. The TCR sequence derives from an adult in good health. The CDR3 DNA reads as TGTGCCATCAGTGGACCGGAGGAATCACCCCTCCACTTT. As protein: CAISGPEESPLHF.